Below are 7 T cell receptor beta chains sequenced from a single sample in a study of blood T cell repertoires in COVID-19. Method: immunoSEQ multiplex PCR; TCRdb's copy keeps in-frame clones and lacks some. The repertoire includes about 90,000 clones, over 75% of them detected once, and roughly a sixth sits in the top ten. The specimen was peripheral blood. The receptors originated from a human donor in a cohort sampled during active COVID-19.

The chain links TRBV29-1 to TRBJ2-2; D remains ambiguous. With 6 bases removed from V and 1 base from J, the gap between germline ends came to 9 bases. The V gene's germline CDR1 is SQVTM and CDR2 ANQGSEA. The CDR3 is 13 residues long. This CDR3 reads CSVPRENTGELFF. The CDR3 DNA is TGCAGCGTCCCTCGCGAGAACACCGGGGAGCTGTTTTTT.

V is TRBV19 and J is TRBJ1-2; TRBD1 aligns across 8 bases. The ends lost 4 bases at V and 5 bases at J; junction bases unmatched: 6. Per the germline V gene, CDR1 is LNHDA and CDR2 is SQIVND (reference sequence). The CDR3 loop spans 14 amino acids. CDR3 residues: CASSTGQGEYGYTF. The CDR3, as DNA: TGTGCCAGTAGTACAGGACAGGGCGAGTATGGCTACACCTTC.

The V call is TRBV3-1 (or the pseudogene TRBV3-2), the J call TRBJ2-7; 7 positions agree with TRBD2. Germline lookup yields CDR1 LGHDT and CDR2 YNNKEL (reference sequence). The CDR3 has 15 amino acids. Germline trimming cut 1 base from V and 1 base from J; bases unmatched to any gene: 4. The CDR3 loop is CASSQGTRSSYEQYF. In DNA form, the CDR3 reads TGTGCCAGCAGCCAAGGGACTAGATCATCCTACGAGCAGTACTTC.

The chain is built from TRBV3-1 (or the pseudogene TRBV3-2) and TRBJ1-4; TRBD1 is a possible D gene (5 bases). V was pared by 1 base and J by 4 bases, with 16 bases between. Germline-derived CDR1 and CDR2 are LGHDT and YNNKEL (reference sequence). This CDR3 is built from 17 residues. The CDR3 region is CASSQVPAGRGNEKLFF. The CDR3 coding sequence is TGTGCCAGCAGCCAAGTTCCTGCGGGAAGGGGTAATGAAAAACTGTTTTTT.

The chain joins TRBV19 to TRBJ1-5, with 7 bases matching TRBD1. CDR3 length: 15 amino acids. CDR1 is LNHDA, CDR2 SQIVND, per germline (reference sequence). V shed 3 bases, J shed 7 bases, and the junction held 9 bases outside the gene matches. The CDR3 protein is CASSIPRQGVQPQHF. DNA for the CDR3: TGTGCCAGTAGTATTCCTAGACAGGGTGTACAGCCCCAGCATTTT.

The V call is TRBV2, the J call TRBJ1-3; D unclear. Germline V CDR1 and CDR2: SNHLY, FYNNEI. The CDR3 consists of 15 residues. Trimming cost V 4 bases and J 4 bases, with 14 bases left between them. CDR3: CASSASGGRGNTIYF. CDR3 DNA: TGTGCCAGCAGTGCAAGCGGCGGCAGAGGAAACACCATATATTTT.

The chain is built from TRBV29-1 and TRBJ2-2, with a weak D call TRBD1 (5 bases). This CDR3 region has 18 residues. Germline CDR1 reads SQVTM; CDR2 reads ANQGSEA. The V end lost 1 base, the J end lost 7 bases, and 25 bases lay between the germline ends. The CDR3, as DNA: TGCAGCGTTGAAGGCGCGCGCAGACTGGGCAGGGAACACGGGGAGCTGTTTTTT. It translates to CSVEGARRLGREHGELFF.